This T cell receptor (beta chain) is from a study of blood T cell repertoires in COVID-19. Looking at the study overall: Some COVID-19 samples were acute and others convalescent; all came from the United States, Italy and Spain. T cells, B-cell-depleted T cells, or PBMCs supplied cDNA or gDNA.

This clone was detected only once. In the authors' methods: Reference gene primer amplification in the assay estimated nucleated cell counts. Profiled with immunoSEQ multiplex PCR; TCRdb holds only in-frame clones, not every one. The DNA gave D and trimming, while V, J and clone size come from that table. The sample records 120,000 or so clones, around four fifths being singletons. Per the germline V gene, CDR1 is SGDLS and CDR2 is YYNGEE. V was clipped by 3 bases and J by 0 bases, with 4 bases between them. CDR3 length: 12 amino acids. This sequence joins TRBV9 and TRBJ2-7; D remains unclear. This clonotype was obtained from a man between 60 and 75 years old with acute or convalescent COVID-19. Material for sequencing was peripheral blood. CDR3 protein: CASSDYSYEQYF. The CDR3 nucleotides read TGTGCCAGCAGCGACTACTCCTACGAGCAGTACTTC.